The next 13 T cell receptor beta chains were all read from a single sample in a study of blood T cells in healthy people across ages. Sample-barcoded 5' priming and a J-beta primer mix drove a second PCR of roughly 6 to 12 cycles. TCRdb processed the 5' RACE reads anew with MiXCR; each CDR3 protein has one entry. The repertoire has fewer than 2,000,000 distinct CDR3 sequences, about 31% of them found once; the top ten carry around 10%. The sample comprised blood. The receptor source for this set is a woman under 40 in good health.

This sequence joins TRBV29-1 and TRBJ1-1; the D is unclear. V lost 0 bases, J lost 3 bases, and 11 bases lay in between. Looked up from germline, CDR1 is SQVTM and CDR2 is ANQGSEA. The CDR3 covers 14 residues. The DNA of the CDR3 is TGCAGCGTTGAAGAGAGGGCTGAGGACACTGAAGCTTTCTTT. This sequence encodes CSVEERAEDTEAFF. The full variable domain, in which reference TRBV29-1 and TRBJ1-1 provide the parts outside the CDR3, is SAVISQKPSRDICQRGTSLTIQCQVDSQVTMMFWYRQQPGQSLTLIATANQGSEATYESGFVIDKFPISRPNLTFSTLTVSNMSPEDSSIYLCSVEERAEDTEAFFGQGTRLTVV.

On this clonotype: Being one base from a much bigger clone, this may be a read error. The chain uses TRBV18 and TRBJ2-1, with D tentatively TRBD1 (5 bases). Germline V gene sequence: CDR1 KGHSH, CDR2 LQKENI. The CDR3 length is 15 residues. The CDR3 region has the DNA TGTGCCAGCCCACCCCGACAGCCCCCCTACAATGAGCAGTTCTTC. This codes for CASPPRQPPYNEQFF.

The chain links TRBV12-3 or TRBV12-4 to TRBJ2-3; 8 bases are shared with TRBD2. Trimming removed 5 bases from V and 2 bases from J; junction bases left unmatched: 12. CDR3 length: 17 amino acids. For the CDR3, the DNA is TGTGCCAGCAGTCCTTCGGGGCGGGGGGCCTTCACAGATACGCAGTATTTT. Its translation: CASSPSGRGAFTDTQYF.

About this clonotype itself: The CDR3 does not close with the conserved phenylalanine or tryptophan, likely indicating a read error. CDR3 coding DNA: TGTGCCAGCAGTTTGACCAACAAACTTCCTACAACCTTCCAGACTAGCGACTCCTACAATGAGCAGTTCGTC. It translates to CASSLTNKLPTTFQTSDSYNEQFV. This chain joins TRBV28 and TRBJ2-1; TRBD2 aligns across 8 bases. CDR3 length equals 24 residues. The ends lost 3 bases at V and 0 bases at J; junction bases unmatched: 28. CDR1 is MDHEN and CDR2 is SYDVKM in the germline V gene.

V is TRBV20-1 and J is TRBJ2-7; TRBD2 agrees at 9 bases. CDR1 DFQATT and CDR2 SNEGSKA come from the germline V gene (reference sequence). J was trimmed by 2 bases and V by 8 bases; bases with no gene match: 4. The CDR3 has 12 amino acids. This chain's CDR3 is CSIAGATYEQYF. CDR3 DNA: TGCAGTATAGCGGGGGCGACCTACGAGCAGTACTTC.

J is TRBJ1-1 and V is TRBV27; D gene uncertain. The germline V and J ends were trimmed by 2 bases and 5 bases, with 15 bases remaining between them. Germline CDR1 reads MNHEY; CDR2 reads SMNVEV (reference sequence). The CDR3 is made up of 15 amino acids. The chain's CDR3 is CASSLQKRVWTEAFF. The CDR3 nucleotides are TGTGCCAGCAGTTTACAGAAGAGGGTATGGACTGAAGCTTTCTTT.

V and J are TRBV5-1 and TRBJ2-2; 8 nucleotides line up with TRBD1. Germline loops: CDR1 SGHRS, CDR2 YFSETQ. CDR3 length equals 15 residues. V shed 3 bases, J shed 7 bases, and the junction held 8 bases outside the gene matches. The CDR3 protein is CASSSRTGQIGELFF. The DNA for the CDR3 is TGCGCCAGCAGCTCGAGGACAGGGCAGATCGGGGAGCTGTTTTTT.

The gene calls are TRBV3-1 and TRBJ2-2; 7 bases fit TRBD1. Germline V gene data show CDR1 as LGHDT and CDR2 as YNNKEL (reference sequence). Trimming removed 1 base from V and 4 bases from J; junction bases left unmatched: 6. This CDR3 contains 16 residues. CDR3 sequence: CASSQVMSGGTGELFF. CDR3 bases: TGTGCCAGCAGCCAAGTAATGTCAGGGGGCACCGGGGAGCTGTTTTTT.

This chain connects TRBV20-1 to TRBJ2-3; TRBD2 aligns across 16 bases. Germline CDR1 DFQATT, CDR2 SNEGSKA (reference sequence). The CDR3 sequence is 17 residues long. Trimming took 7 bases from V and 2 from J; bases not matched to a gene: 9. The chain's CDR3 is CSVPAGLAGGPTDTQYF. CDR3 nucleotides: TGCAGTGTCCCAGCGGGACTAGCGGGAGGGCCCACAGATACGCAGTATTTT.

This sequence joins TRBV4-1 and TRBJ1-2; tentative D call: TRBD1 (6 bases). The V and J ends lost 1 base and 4 bases respectively, with 16 bases between them. The germline V gene has CDR1 MGHRA and CDR2 YSYEKL. The CDR3 totals 16 residues. The CDR3 is CASSQVRGEGGYGYTF. For the CDR3, the DNA is TGCGCCAGCAGCCAAGTTCGGGGAGAGGGGGGCTATGGCTACACCTTC.

The chain recombines TRBV6-1 with TRBJ2-7; 7 positions agree with TRBD1. The J call may be incorrect, as the DNA end agrees better with TRBJ2-5. The CDR3 has 14 residues. Germline V gives CDR1 MNHNS, CDR2 SASEGT. The CDR3 sequence: CASSEDSGQVTQYF. The CDR3 bases are TGTGCCAGCAGTGAAGACTCCGGACAGGTGACCCAGTACTTC.

The chain uses TRBV5-1 and TRBJ2-1; 10 positions agree with TRBD2. CDR1 and CDR2 from the germline V gene are SGHRS and YFSETQ. After removal of 2 bases from V and 15 bases from J, the junction contained 11 bases not matched to a gene. The CDR3 covers 14 residues. The CDR3 bases are TGCGCCAGCAGCTTTGTTAGCGGGGGGCCCCCGGGGTTCTTC. Protein sequence: CASSFVSGGPPGFF.

This clonotype was found a few times. This CDR3 reads CASSLSPGASSQETQYF. CDR3 DNA sequence: TGTGCCAGCAGTTTATCCCCCGGAGCTTCTTCCCAAGAGACCCAGTACTTC. The chain couples TRBV27 to TRBJ2-5; D unclear. V was clipped by 0 bases and J by 1 base, with 15 bases between them. The germline V gene has CDR1 MNHEY and CDR2 SMNVEV (reference sequence). The CDR3 contains 17 residues.